These 9 T cell receptor beta chains share one sample of origin, sequenced in a study of cytomegalovirus exposure and HLA in healthy donors. PCR primers comprised 60 Vbeta and 13 Jbeta primers. Profiling relied on immunoSEQ multiplex PCR, and the TCRdb table lists in-frame clones only, not all of them. The sample yields approximately 92,000 clones, over 75% seen once. Sequencing input: PBMCs. These receptors all stem from a man aged 50-59 years in good health and CMV-seropositive.

In regard to this clone: No DNA is shown, since the ends of the CDR3 on it are uncertain; the CDR3 is the one TCRdb lists. V gene TRBV28 combines with J gene TRBJ1-3; TRBD1 was called by the table and not checked on the DNA. The CDR3 region is 16 residues in length, termini included. CDR1 and CDR2 (germline): MDHEN, SYDVKM. The CDR3 region is CASSTSGQHSGNTIYF.

V gene TRBV10-3 combines with J gene TRBJ2-5; TRBD2 aligns across 12 bases. The V and J ends lost 7 bases and 3 bases, in that order; junction bases with no gene match: 6. The CDR3 is 15 residues long. In germline, CDR1 is ENHRY, CDR2 SYGVKD. The CDR3 nucleotides are TGTGCCATCAAAAGGACTAGCGGGGATGAAGAGACCCAGTACTTC. This sequence encodes CAIKRTSGDEETQYF.

This clone was seen a handful of times. This chain links TRBV6-5 with TRBJ2-3, with 8 bases lining up with TRBD1. Germline values: CDR1 MNHEY, CDR2 SVGAGI. V shed 5 bases, J shed 2 bases, and the junction held 6 bases outside the gene matches. This CDR3 has 15 amino acids. Here the CDR3 DNA reads TGTGCCAGCAGTGTCCGGACAGGGCTCACAGATACGCAGTATTTT. This translates into CASSVRTGLTDTQYF.

This clone was recorded once. The J gene is TRBJ1-4, the V gene TRBV6-1, with D possibly TRBD1 on 6 matching bases. Trimming stripped 6 bases from V and 3 bases from J, with 11 bases between. This CDR3 comprises 14 residues. The germline CDR1 and CDR2 sequences are MNHNS and SASEGT. This CDR3 reads CASSNRVANEKLFF. Written as DNA, the CDR3 is TGTGCCAGCAGCAACAGGGTTGCTAATGAAAAACTGTTTTTT.

The V call is TRBV5-8, the J call TRBJ1-1; no firm D call. This CDR3 contains 15 residues. In germline, CDR1 is SGHTS, CDR2 YDEGEE. V lost 0 bases and J lost 0, with 9 bases in between. The CDR3 is CASSLGIGVNTEAFF. In DNA, the CDR3 is TGTGCCAGCAGCTTGGGGATAGGAGTGAACACTGAAGCTTTCTTT.

The gene calls are TRBV19 and TRBJ1-5; TRBD1 is a possible D gene (5 bases). This CDR3 contains 14 residues. Trimming took off 5 bases at V and 6 bases at J, with 14 bases between the two ends. The germline V gene encodes CDR1 LNHDA and CDR2 SQIVND (reference sequence). CDR3 in amino acids: CASSPVGDGQPQHF. The CDR3 DNA reads as TGTGCCAGTAGTCCGGTAGGGGATGGTCAGCCCCAGCATTTT.

The chain's CDR3 is CASSEGGRDQPQHF. The CDR3 DNA reads as TGTGCCAGCAGTGAAGGGGGGCGCGATCAGCCCCAGCATTTT. The chain links TRBV2 to TRBJ1-5; a weak D match, TRBD1 (6 bases). V lost 1 base and J 5 bases, leaving 9 bases between the germline ends. This CDR3 has 14 amino acids. Germline values: CDR1 SNHLY, CDR2 FYNNEI.

The V and J genes are TRBV6-1 and TRBJ1-2, with D possibly matching TRBD1 (5 bases). V lost 9 bases and J 8 bases, leaving 16 bases between the germline ends. The CDR3 sequence is 12 residues long. Germline lookup yields CDR1 MNHNS and CDR2 SASEGT. This CDR3 reads CARGVGVGGYTF. The CDR3 DNA sequence: TGTGCCAGAGGGGTAGGGGTGGGCGGCTACACCTTC.

V is TRBV7-9 and J is TRBJ2-3, with 7 bases matching TRBD1. This CDR3 is 18 amino acids long. Germline V gene sequence: CDR1 SEHNR, CDR2 FQNEAQ (reference sequence). V shed 2 bases, J shed 0 bases, and the junction held 11 bases outside the gene matches. CDR3 residues: CASSLLYGQEISTDTQYF. CDR3 in DNA: TGTGCCAGCAGCTTACTCTACGGACAGGAGATTAGCACAGATACGCAGTATTTT.